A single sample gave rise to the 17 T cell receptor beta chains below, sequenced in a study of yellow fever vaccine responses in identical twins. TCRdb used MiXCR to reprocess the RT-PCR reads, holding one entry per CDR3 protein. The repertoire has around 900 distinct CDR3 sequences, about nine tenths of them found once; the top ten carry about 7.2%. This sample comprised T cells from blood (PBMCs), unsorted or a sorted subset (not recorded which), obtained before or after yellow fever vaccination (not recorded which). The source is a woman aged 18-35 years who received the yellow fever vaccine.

Here the CDR3 DNA reads TGTGCCAGCAGCTTAGGTAGTCTCGCGGGGACGAGCACAGATACGCAGTATTTT. Residues: CASSLGSLAGTSTDTQYF. V usage is TRBV11-3 and J usage is TRBJ2-3, with a possible D match to TRBD2 (6 bases). The CDR3 is 18 amino acids. V was pared by 1 base and J by 0 bases, with 17 bases between. Germline values: CDR1 SGHNT, CDR2 YENEEA.

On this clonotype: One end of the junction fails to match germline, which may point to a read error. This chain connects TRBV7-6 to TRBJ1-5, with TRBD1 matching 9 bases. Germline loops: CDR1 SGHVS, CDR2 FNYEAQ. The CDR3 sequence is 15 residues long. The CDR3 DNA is TGTGCTAGCAGCCCAGGGACAGGGCGCAATCAGCCCCAGCATTTT. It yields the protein CASSPGTGRNQPQHF.

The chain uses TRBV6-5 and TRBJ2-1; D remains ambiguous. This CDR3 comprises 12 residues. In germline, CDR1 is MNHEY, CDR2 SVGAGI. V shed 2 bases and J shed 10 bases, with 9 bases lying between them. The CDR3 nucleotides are TGTGCCAGCAGTTACCCGAGTAAGGAGCAGTTCTTC. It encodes CASSYPSKEQFF.

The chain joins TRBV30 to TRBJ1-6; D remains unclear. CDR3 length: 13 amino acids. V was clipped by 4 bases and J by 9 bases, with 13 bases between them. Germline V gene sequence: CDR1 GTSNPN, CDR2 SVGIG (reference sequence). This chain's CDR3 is CAWIRQKGSPLHF. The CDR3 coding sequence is TGTGCCTGGATTCGTCAGAAAGGTTCACCCCTCCACTTT.

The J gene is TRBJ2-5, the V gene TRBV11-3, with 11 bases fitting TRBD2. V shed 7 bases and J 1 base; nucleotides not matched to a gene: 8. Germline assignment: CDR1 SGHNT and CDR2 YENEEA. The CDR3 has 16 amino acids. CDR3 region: CASTPRLAGIQETQYF. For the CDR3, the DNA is TGTGCCAGCACACCTAGACTAGCGGGAATCCAAGAGACCCAGTACTTC.

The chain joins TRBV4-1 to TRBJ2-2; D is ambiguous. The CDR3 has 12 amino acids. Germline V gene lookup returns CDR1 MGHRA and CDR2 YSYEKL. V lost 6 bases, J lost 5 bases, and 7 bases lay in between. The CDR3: CASSKQTGELFF. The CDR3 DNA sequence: TGCGCCAGCAGTAAGCAAACCGGGGAGCTGTTTTTT.

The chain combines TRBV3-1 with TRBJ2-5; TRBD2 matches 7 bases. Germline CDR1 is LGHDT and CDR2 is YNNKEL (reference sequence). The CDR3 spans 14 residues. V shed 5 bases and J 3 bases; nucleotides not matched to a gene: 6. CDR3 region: CASSVGTMKETQYF. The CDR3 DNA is TGTGCCAGCAGCGTCGGGACTATGAAAGAGACCCAGTACTTC.

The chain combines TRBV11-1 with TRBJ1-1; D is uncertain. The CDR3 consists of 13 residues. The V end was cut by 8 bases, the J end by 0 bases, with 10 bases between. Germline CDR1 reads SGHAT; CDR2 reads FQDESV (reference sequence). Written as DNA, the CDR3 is TGTGCCAGCTCGGATACCCTGAACACTGAAGCTTTCTTT. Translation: CASSDTLNTEAFF.

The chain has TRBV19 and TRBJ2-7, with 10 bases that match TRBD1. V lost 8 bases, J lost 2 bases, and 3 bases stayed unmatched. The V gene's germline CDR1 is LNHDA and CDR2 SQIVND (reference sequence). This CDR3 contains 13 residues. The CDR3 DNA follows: TGTGCCAGTGGTGGGACAGGGGCCTACGAGCAGTACTTC. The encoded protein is CASGGTGAYEQYF.

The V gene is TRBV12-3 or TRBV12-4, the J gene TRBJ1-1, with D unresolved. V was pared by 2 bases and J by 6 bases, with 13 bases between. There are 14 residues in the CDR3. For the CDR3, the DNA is TGTGCCAGCAGTTTACAGGTAGGGAAGTCTGAAGCTTTCTTT. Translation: CASSLQVGKSEAFF.

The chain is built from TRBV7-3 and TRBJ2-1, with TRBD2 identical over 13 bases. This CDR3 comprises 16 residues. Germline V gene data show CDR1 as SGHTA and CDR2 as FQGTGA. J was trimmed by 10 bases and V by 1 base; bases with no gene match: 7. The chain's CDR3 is CASSLRLAGGLGEQFF. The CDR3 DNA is TGTGCCAGCAGCTTAAGACTAGCGGGGGGATTGGGGGAGCAGTTCTTC.

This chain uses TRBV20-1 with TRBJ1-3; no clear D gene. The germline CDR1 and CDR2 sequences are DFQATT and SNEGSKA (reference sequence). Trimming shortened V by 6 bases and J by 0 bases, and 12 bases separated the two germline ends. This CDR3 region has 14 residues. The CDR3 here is CSAHGIFSGNTIYF. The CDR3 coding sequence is TGCAGTGCACATGGGATCTTCTCTGGAAACACCATATATTTT.

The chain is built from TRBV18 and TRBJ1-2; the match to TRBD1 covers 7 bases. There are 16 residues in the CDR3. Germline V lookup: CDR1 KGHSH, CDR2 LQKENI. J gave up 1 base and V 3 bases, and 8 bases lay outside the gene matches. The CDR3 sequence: CASSPPGTDLNYGYTF. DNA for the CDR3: TGTGCCAGCTCACCGCCCGGGACAGATCTTAACTATGGCTACACCTTC.

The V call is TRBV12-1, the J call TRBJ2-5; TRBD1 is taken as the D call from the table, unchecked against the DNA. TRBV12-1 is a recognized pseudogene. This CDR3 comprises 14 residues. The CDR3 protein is CASRRSTGEETQYF. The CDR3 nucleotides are TGTGCCAGCAGGCGCTCAACAGGGGAAGAGACCCAGTACTTC.

The CDR3 DNA reads TGCGCCAGCGCCAAGGGTACGACTGAAGCTTTCTTT. It codes for CASAKGTTEAFF. The rearrangement joins TRBV4-1 to TRBJ1-1, with D hard to call. V was trimmed by 8 bases and J by 5 bases, leaving 12 bases between them. CDR3 length: 12 amino acids. Germline assignment: CDR1 MGHRA and CDR2 YSYEKL.

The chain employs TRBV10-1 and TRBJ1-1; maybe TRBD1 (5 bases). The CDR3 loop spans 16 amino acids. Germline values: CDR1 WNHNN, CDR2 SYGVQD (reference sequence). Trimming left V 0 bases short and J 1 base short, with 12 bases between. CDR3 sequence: CASSESGIGANTEAFF. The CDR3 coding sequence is TGCGCCAGCAGTGAGTCAGGAATAGGGGCGAACACTGAAGCTTTCTTT.

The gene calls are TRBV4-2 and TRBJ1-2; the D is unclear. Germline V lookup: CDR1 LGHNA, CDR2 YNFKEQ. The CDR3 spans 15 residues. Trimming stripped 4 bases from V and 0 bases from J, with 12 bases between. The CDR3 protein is CASSPEAGTNYGYTF. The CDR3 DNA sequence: TGTGCCAGCAGCCCAGAGGCGGGGACTAACTATGGCTACACCTTC.